This TCR beta chain was found in a study of OX40 agonist ivuxolimab in advanced cancers. Clones were sequenced by immunoSEQ multiplex PCR, and TCRdb holds only the in-frame ones, with some missing. Of 20,000 to 25,000 clones in the sample, approximately 80% were seen once. The CDR3 spans 14 residues. V lost 4 bases and J lost 0, with 10 bases in between. Germline V gene data show CDR1 as MNHNY and CDR2 as SVGAGI (reference sequence). The receptor was derived from an adult with an advanced solid tumor such as melanoma, head and neck, liver or kidney cancer. The chain carries TRBV6-6 and TRBJ2-7, with D possibly being TRBD1 (5 bases). The material sequenced was CD4+ or CD8+ T cells sorted from blood, taken in a trial of the OX40 agonist ivuxolimab. CDR3 protein: CASSSTGSSYEQYF. As DNA, the CDR3 is TGTGCCAGCAGTTCAACAGGATCCTCCTACGAGCAGTACTTC.